These 25 T cell receptor beta chains were all obtained from the same sample, sequenced in a study of T cell responses to AZD1222 COVID-19 vaccine. The method was immunoSEQ multiplex PCR; TCRdb's version includes in-frame clones alone and lacks a portion of them. The sample yields tens of thousands of clones, around 90% seen once. The source was peripheral blood, collected 28 days after the second AZD1222 dose. Source of these receptors: an adult who received the AZD1222 COVID-19 vaccine.

The chain has TRBV7-6 and TRBJ1-4; a possible D gene is TRBD1 (6 bases). V lost 1 base and J 4 bases, leaving 16 bases between the germline ends. The germline CDR1 and CDR2 sequences are SGHVS and FNYEAQ. There are 17 residues in the CDR3. CDR3 sequence (DNA): TGTGCCAGCAGCTTAGTTCCCCCGGGGGCCGTTAATGAAAAACTGTTTTTT. Amino acid sequence: CASSLVPPGAVNEKLFF.

This chain joins TRBV10-1 and TRBJ2-5, with a weak D call TRBD1 (5 bases). Per germline, CDR1 WNHNN and CDR2 SYGVQD (reference sequence). The CDR3 sequence is 14 residues long. V was cut by 2 bases and J by 3 bases, with 10 bases left in between. In DNA form, the CDR3 reads TGCGCCAGCAGTGAGGCCAGGGTTGAAGAGACCCAGTACTTC. This translates into CASSEARVEETQYF.

The table lists this clone with a few counts. CDR3 protein: CASSQQVISYNEQFF. CDR3 in DNA: TGCGCCAGCAGCCAGCAGGTAATCTCCTACAATGAGCAGTTCTTC. The chain joins TRBV4-1 to TRBJ2-1; D uncertain. Germline V CDR1 and CDR2: MGHRA, YSYEKL. V shed 3 bases and J shed 0 bases, with 9 bases lying between them. The CDR3 consists of 15 residues.

The chain recombines TRBV28 with TRBJ2-3, with 13 bases aligning to TRBD2. The CDR3 has 15 amino acids. V lost 8 bases to trimming and J lost 4 bases; unmatched junction nucleotides: 6. The germline V gene encodes CDR1 MDHEN and CDR2 SYDVKM. This CDR3 reads CASRRTSGRADTQYF. The CDR3, as DNA: TGTGCCAGCCGCAGGACTAGCGGGAGAGCAGATACGCAGTATTTT.

This clone was counted a single time. The chain has TRBV19 and TRBJ1-1; the D gene is possibly TRBD1 (5 bases). Germline V CDR1 and CDR2: LNHDA, SQIVND (reference sequence). This CDR3 has 13 residues. Trimming cost V 7 bases and J 2 bases, with 11 bases left between them. DNA of the CDR3: TGTGCCAGTAATCGACAGTTTAACACTGAAGCTTTCTTT. Translating gives CASNRQFNTEAFF.

The chain employs TRBV19 and TRBJ2-1; D call uncertain. The CDR3 covers 12 residues. Trimming pared 5 bases from V and 9 bases from J, leaving 11 bases between. Germline assignment: CDR1 LNHDA and CDR2 SQIVND (reference sequence). DNA for the CDR3: TGTGCCAGTAGTCCCCGCGGCGGTGAGCAGTTCTTC. Residues: CASSPRGGEQFF.

The gene calls are TRBV27 and TRBJ2-7, with TRBD2 matching over 8 bases. The germline V gene encodes CDR1 MNHEY and CDR2 SMNVEV (reference sequence). This CDR3 contains 16 residues. V was clipped by 0 bases and J by 2 bases; unmatched bases: 6. The CDR3 coding sequence is TGTGCCAGCAGTTTATCCGCGCGGGAGGCAACCTACGAGCAGTACTTC. This gives the protein CASSLSAREATYEQYF.

V and J are TRBV10-3 and TRBJ2-3; D is unclear. V gave up 6 bases and J gave up 3 bases, with 13 bases separating them. Germline assignment: CDR1 ENHRY and CDR2 SYGVKD. The CDR3 consists of 14 residues. This chain's CDR3 is CAIRAGLTTDTQYF. CDR3 coding DNA: TGTGCCATCAGAGCCGGGTTGACTACAGATACGCAGTATTTT.

This chain uses TRBV15 with TRBJ2-3; TRBD1 might be the D (5 bases). This CDR3 contains 16 residues. Germline CDR1 is LNHNV and CDR2 is YYDKDF (reference sequence). V lost 0 bases and J lost 1, with 11 bases in between. CDR3 in DNA: TGTGCCACCAGCAGAGAAAGACAGATCCGCACAGATACGCAGTATTTT. Translation: CATSRERQIRTDTQYF.

The chain is built from TRBV28 and TRBJ2-1, with a tentative D call TRBD2 (6 bases). This CDR3 has 14 residues. Germline-derived CDR1 and CDR2 are MDHEN and SYDVKM. Trimming removed 6 bases at V and 5 bases at J, with 14 bases between. CDR3 residues: CASRAPGLNNEQFF. CDR3 sequence (DNA): TGTGCCAGCAGGGCCCCGGGACTCAACAATGAGCAGTTCTTC. The variable domain in full, with the rest retrieved from reference TRBV28 and TRBJ2-1, is DVKVTQSSRYLVKRTGEKVFLECVQDMDHENMFWYRQDPGLGLRLIYFSYDVKMKEKGDIPEGYSVSREKKERFSLILESASTNQTSMYLCASRAPGLNNEQFFGPGTRLTVL.

This chain uses TRBV28 with TRBJ1-2; D gene uncertain. The germline V and J ends were trimmed by 6 bases and 8 bases, with 16 bases remaining between them. This CDR3 is built from 13 residues. The germline gives CDR1 MDHEN, CDR2 SYDVKM. The CDR3 bases are TGTGCCAGCAGCGTTCTTAGTTATGAAGGCTACACCTTC. Translating gives CASSVLSYEGYTF.

The chain recombines TRBV6-5 with TRBJ1-6, with D maybe TRBD1 (6 bases). CDR1 is MNHEY and CDR2 is SVGAGI in the germline V gene. The CDR3 totals 14 residues. Trimming removed 7 bases at V and 10 bases at J, with 17 bases between. The CDR3 loop reads CASTWTASGSPLHF. The CDR3 DNA is TGTGCCAGCACTTGGACAGCCTCGGGATCACCCCTCCACTTT.

On this clone: The CDR3 end shows no conserved phenylalanine or tryptophan, and so a read error is likely. The DNA is left out, because the CDR3 cannot be placed on it with certainty; the CDR3 is given as TCRdb lists it. The rearrangement links TRBV7-9 to TRBJ1-2; the table assigns TRBD1, which was not confirmed against the DNA. Germline values: CDR1 SEHNR, CDR2 FQNEAQ (reference sequence). The CDR3 is made up of 16 amino acids, end residues included. The CDR3 loop is CASSYNTGTAVLWLHL.

This chain uses TRBV19 with TRBJ1-5; the D is unclear. CDR1 is LNHDA, CDR2 SQIVND, per germline (reference sequence). This CDR3 is built from 18 residues. V lost 3 bases, J lost 2 bases, and 20 bases lay in between. CDR3 in DNA: TGTGCCAGTAGTATGCGGGGAGGAGGATCCGGGGGCAATCAGCCCCAGCATTTT. The encoded protein is CASSMRGGGSGGNQPQHF.

The CDR3 region has the DNA TGTGCCAGCAGCTTAGCGGCGGCAAGGGCAACAGATACGCAGTATTTT. This translates into CASSLAAARATDTQYF. J is TRBJ2-3 and V is TRBV7-8, with no clear D. V dropped 0 bases and J dropped 3 bases, with 13 bases sitting between them. This CDR3 is 16 amino acids long. Germline CDR1 reads SGHVS; CDR2 reads FQNEAQ.

This clone has only a few counts. The chain recombines TRBV6-2 or TRBV6-3 with TRBJ2-1; TRBD2 is a possible D gene (6 bases). Trimming removed 4 bases from V and 9 bases from J, with 19 bases in between. Germline CDR1 and CDR2: MNHEY and SVGEGT. The CDR3 has 15 residues. The CDR3 loop is CASSSYLAILGEQFF. Written as DNA, the CDR3 is TGTGCCAGCAGTTCCTATCTAGCGATCCTAGGTGAGCAGTTCTTC.

This chain joins TRBV7-2 and TRBJ2-1; D tentatively fits TRBD1 or TRBD2 (7 bases each). CDR3 length: 15 residues. V was shortened by 4 bases and J by 9 bases, with 19 bases between the two germline ends. The germline CDR1 and CDR2 sequences are SGHTA and FQGNSA. The CDR3 DNA is TGTGCCAGCAGCTCCAGGGGGGGAGTCATAGGTGAGCAGTTCTTC. Translating gives CASSSRGGVIGEQFF.

The gene calls are TRBV3-1 (or the pseudogene TRBV3-2) and TRBJ1-3; D might be TRBD1 (5 bases). Trimming cost V 1 base and J 2 bases, with 6 bases left between them. The V gene's germline CDR1 is LGHDT and CDR2 YNNKEL (reference sequence). The CDR3 runs 14 residues. Here the CDR3 DNA reads TGTGCCAGCAGCCAAGGGACAACTGGAAACACCATATATTTT. It codes for CASSQGTTGNTIYF.

The genes are TRBV10-3 and TRBJ2-1; 14 bases align to TRBD2. CDR3 length: 16 residues. Germline values: CDR1 ENHRY, CDR2 SYGVKD. V lost 4 bases to trimming and J lost 10 bases; unmatched junction nucleotides: 9. CDR3 loop: CAISAVPGLAGDEQFF. The CDR3 coding sequence is TGTGCCATCAGTGCAGTACCGGGACTAGCGGGAGACGAGCAGTTCTTC.

This clone was recorded only once. CDR3 nucleotides: TGTGCCAGCAGCCCTGGACTAGCGGTGGGTGAGCAGTTCTTC. Its translation: CASSPGLAVGEQFF. The rearrangement joins TRBV7-2 to TRBJ2-1; 10 nucleotides line up with TRBD2. Germline V gives CDR1 SGHTA, CDR2 FQGNSA. The V and J ends lost 5 bases and 9 bases, in that order; junction bases with no gene match: 7. CDR3 length equals 14 residues. The whole variable domain, remainder taken from reference TRBV7-2 and TRBJ2-1, is GAGVSQSPSNKVTEKGKDVELRCDPISGHTALYWYRQSLGQGLEFLIYFQGNSAPDKSGLPSDRFSAERTGGSVSTLTIQRTQQEDSAVYLCASSPGLAVGEQFFGPGTRLTVL.

The chain combines TRBV6-5 with TRBJ2-1; TRBD2 matches at 7 bases. Germline CDR1 and CDR2: MNHEY and SVGAGI. The CDR3 runs 15 residues. The V gene end was trimmed by 3 bases and the J gene end by 6 bases; junction bases not matched to a gene: 8. The CDR3 spells CASSYFRGRVNEQFF. CDR3 sequence (DNA): TGTGCCAGCAGTTATTTCCGGGGGAGGGTCAATGAGCAGTTCTTC.

This chain uses TRBV27 with TRBJ2-7; the D call may be TRBD1 or TRBD2 (5 bases each). The CDR3 is made up of 15 amino acids. V was trimmed by 6 bases and J by 0 bases, leaving 15 bases between them. Per the germline V gene, CDR1 is MNHEY and CDR2 is SMNVEV (reference sequence). The DNA of the CDR3 is TGTGCCAGCAGGGCTCGGGACCAGAGCTCCTACGAGCAGTACTTC. Amino acids: CASRARDQSSYEQYF.

This clone was counted between two and nine times. The chain carries TRBV24-1 and TRBJ2-7; D possibly corresponds to TRBD1 (6 bases). Per the germline V gene, CDR1 is KGHDR and CDR2 is SFDVKD. The length of the CDR3 is 13 residues. V was trimmed by 4 bases and J by 7 bases, leaving 13 bases between them. The CDR3 DNA sequence: TGTGCCACCAGTGACCGCATCGACAGGGAGCAGTACTTC. Residues: CATSDRIDREQYF.

This chain connects TRBV2 to TRBJ2-5; TRBD1 agrees at 8 bases. This CDR3 spans 14 amino acids. Trimming at V came to 3 bases and at J to 1 base, leaving 1 base not matched to a gene. Germline assignment: CDR1 SNHLY and CDR2 FYNNEI. The DNA of the CDR3 is TGTGCCAGCAGTGAGGACAGGGCCCAAGAGACCCAGTACTTC. It is translated as CASSEDRAQETQYF.

V is TRBV12-3 or TRBV12-4 and J is TRBJ1-2, with 7 bases lining up with TRBD1. There are 12 residues in the CDR3. The V gene end was trimmed by 6 bases and the J gene end by 3 bases; junction bases not matched to a gene: 1. The CDR3, as DNA: TGTGCCAGCAGCGACAGGGACTATGGCTACACCTTC. Translating it yields CASSDRDYGYTF.